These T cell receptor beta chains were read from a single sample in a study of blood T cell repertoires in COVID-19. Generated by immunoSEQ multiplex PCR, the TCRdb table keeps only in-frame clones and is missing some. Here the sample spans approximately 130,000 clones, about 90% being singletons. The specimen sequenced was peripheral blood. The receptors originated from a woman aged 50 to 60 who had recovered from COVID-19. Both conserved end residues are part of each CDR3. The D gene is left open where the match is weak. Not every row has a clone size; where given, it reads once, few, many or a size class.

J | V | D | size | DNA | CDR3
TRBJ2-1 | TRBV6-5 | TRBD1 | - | TGTGCCAGCAGGCGGACAGGGGAAAGTTACAATGAGCAGTTCTTC | CASRRTGESYNEQFF
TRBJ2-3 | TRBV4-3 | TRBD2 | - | TGCGCCAGCAGCCCCGTAATTAGCGGGAGAGCAGATACGCAGTATTTT | CASSPVISGRADTQYF
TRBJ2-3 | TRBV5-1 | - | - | TGCGCCAGCAGCTTGGGTGGCATCACAGATACGCAGTATTTT | CASSLGGITDTQYF
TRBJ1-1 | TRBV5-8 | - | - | TGTGCCAGCAGGGGAGATTGGATCAACACTGAAGCTTTCTTT | CASRGDWINTEAFF
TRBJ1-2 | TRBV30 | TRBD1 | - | TGTGCCTGGAGCCGGACAGGGAACCTCTATGGCTACACCTTC | CAWSRTGNLYGYTF
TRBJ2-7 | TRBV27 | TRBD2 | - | TGTGCCAGCAGTCAGAAGCGGGAGTATGGCGAGCAGTACTTC | CASSQKREYGEQYF
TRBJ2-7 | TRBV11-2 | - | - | TGTGCCAGCAGCTTAACCCTCAGCGCGCGGAGTTACGAGCAGTACTTC | CASSLTLSARSYEQYF
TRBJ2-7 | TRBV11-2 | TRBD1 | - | TGTGCCAGCAGCTCCACAGGGGGGCAGTACTTC | CASSSTGGQYF
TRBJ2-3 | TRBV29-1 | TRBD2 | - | TGCAGCTCACTAGCGGGGGGCACAGATACGCAGTATTTT | CSSLAGGTDTQYF
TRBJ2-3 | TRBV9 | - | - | TGTGCCAGCAGCGATAACACAGATACGCAGTATTTT | CASSDNTDTQYF
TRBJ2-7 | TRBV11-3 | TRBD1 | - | TGTGCCAGCAGCGGGACAGGGAAATACGAGCAGTACTTC | CASSGTGKYEQYF
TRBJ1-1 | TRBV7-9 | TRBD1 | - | TGTGCCAGCAGACACCGACAGGGGTGGATGAACACTGAAGCTTTCTTT | CASRHRQGWMNTEAFF
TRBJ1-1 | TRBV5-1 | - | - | TGCGCCAGCAGCTTACAGACGAACACTGAAGCTTTCTTT | CASSLQTNTEAFF
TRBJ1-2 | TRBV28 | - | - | TGTGCCAGCAGTTTACGGCAGCAGGGGAGCGGCTACACCTTC | CASSLRQQGSGYTF
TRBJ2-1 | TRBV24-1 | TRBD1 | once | TGTGCCACCAGTGATTTCCGGGACAGTGACAATGAGCAGTTCTTC | CATSDFRDSDNEQFF
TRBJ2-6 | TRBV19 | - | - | TGTGCCAGTATTCAGGATTCTGGGGCCAACGTCCTGACTTTC | CASIQDSGANVLTF
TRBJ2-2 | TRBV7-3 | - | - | TGTGCCAGCAGTTCTAGCCCCGGGGAGCTGTTTTTT | CASSSSPGELFF
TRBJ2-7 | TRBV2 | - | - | TGTGCCAGCAGTGAAGGGACTTGGGGCGAGCAGTACTTC | CASSEGTWGEQYF
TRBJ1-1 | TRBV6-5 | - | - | TGTGCCAGCAGTTGGGGGGGGGACACTGAAGCTTTCTTT | CASSWGGDTEAFF
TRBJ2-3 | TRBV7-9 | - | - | TGTGCCAGCAGCGTCCGAGATACGCAGTATTTT | CASSVRDTQYF
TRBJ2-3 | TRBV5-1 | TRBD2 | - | TGCGCCAGCAGCTCGGGACTAGGGGGCACAGATACGCAGTATTTT | CASSSGLGGTDTQYF
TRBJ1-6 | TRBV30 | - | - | TGTGCCTGGGTTGGACAGCTCCATTCACCCCTCCACTTT | CAWVGQLHSPLHF
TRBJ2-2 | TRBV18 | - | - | TGTGCCAGCCGGACAGTTTTAAACACCGGGGAGCTGTTTTTT | CASRTVLNTGELFF
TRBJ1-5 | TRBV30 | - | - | TGTGCCTGGAGTGAATCGAGGAATCAGCCCCAGCATTTT | CAWSESRNQPQHF
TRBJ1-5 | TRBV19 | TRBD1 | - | TGTGCCAGTAGTAGGAGACAGGGCCGCATCGATAGCAATCAGCCCCAGCATTTT | CASSRRQGRIDSNQPQHF
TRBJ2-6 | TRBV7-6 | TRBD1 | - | TGTGCCAGCAGCTTTGTGGGACAGGGCCTAAGTGGGGCCAACGTCCTGACTTTC | CASSFVGQGLSGANVLTF
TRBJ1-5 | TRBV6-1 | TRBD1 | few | TGTGCCAGCAGTGAAGAGCCCGGGACAGGCGCGCATTTT | CASSEEPGTGAHF
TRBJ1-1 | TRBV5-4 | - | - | TGTGCCAGCAGCTCCCCTAACTCGAACACTGAAGCTTTCTTT | CASSSPNSNTEAFF
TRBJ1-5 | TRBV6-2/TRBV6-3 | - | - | TGTGCCAGCAGTAACGGTCAGCCCCAGCATTTT | CASSNGQPQHF
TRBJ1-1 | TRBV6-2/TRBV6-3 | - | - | TGTGCCAGCAGTTACTCGACTTTTGAAGCTTTCTTT | CASSYSTFEAFF
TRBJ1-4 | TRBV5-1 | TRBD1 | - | TGCGCCAGCAGCTTTGAGGGACAGGGGGTAGAAAAACTGTTTTTT | CASSFEGQGVEKLFF
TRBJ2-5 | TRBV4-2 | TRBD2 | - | TGTGCCAGCAGCCGAGGGACTAGCGGGGGGGGGCAAGAGACCCAGTACTTC | CASSRGTSGGGQETQYF
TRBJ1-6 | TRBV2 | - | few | TGTGCCAGCAGTGAATTGTCAGGGTGGGATCATTCACCCCTCCACTTT | CASSELSGWDHSPLHF
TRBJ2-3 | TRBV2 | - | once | TGTGCCAGCAGTGTATACGTCGGGGATACGCAGTATTTT | CASSVYVGDTQYF
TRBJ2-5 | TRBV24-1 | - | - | TGTGCCACCAGTGACCCCAGTCTGGAGGGGAGGGAGACCCAGTACTTC | CATSDPSLEGRETQYF
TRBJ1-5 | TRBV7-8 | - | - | TGTGCCAGCAGGGAAGGGGTGGCAGAGAATCAGCCCCAGCATTTT | CASREGVAENQPQHF
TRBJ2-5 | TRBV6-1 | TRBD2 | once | TGTGCCAGCAGTGACGGACTAGCGGGAGGCGGGGAGACCCAGTACTTC | CASSDGLAGGGETQYF
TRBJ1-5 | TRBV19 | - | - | TGTGCCAGTAGTATCTGGGGCCCAAATCAGCCCCAGCATTTT | CASSIWGPNQPQHF
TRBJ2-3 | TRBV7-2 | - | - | TGTGCCAGCAGCTCCAACTCAGGAGATACGCAGTATTTT | CASSSNSGDTQYF
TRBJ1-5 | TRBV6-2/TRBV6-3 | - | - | TGTGCCAGCAGTAAGTCAGGCCAGCCCCAGCATTTT | CASSKSGQPQHF
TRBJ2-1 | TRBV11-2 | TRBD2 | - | TGTGCCAGCTCGGCGGGGGTATACAATGAGCAGTTCTTC | CASSAGVYNEQFF
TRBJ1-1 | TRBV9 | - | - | TGTGCCAGCAGCGTAGAGGGAAGGGGAACTGAAGCTTTCTTT | CASSVEGRGTEAFF
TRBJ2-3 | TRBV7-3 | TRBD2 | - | TGTGCCAGCAGCTTAGTTGCGGGGGTGATAGATACGCAGTATTTT | CASSLVAGVIDTQYF
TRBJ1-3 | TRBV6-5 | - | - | TGTGCCAGCAGTTACCCCTCGACAGGTACTGGAAACACCATATATTTT | CASSYPSTGTGNTIYF
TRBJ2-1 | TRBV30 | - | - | TGTGCCTGGAGAGCGGGACATCTTCAATCTTCATCCTACTACAATGAGCAGTTCTTC | CAWRAGHLQSSSYYNEQFF
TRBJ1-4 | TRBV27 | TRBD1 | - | TGTGCCAGCAGTAGACAGGGTACTAATGAAAAACTGTTTTTT | CASSRQGTNEKLFF
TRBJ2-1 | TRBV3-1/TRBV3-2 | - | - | TGTGCCAGCAGTGGGACTCACACGTACAATGAGCAGTTCTTC | CASSGTHTYNEQFF
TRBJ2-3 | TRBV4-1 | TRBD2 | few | TGCGCCAGCAGCCAAGATGGGGGCGGGGGGGCGACAGATACGCAGTATTTT | CASSQDGGGGATDTQYF
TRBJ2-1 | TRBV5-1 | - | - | TGCGCCAGCAGCTTGGCTGAAGTACATGGGGCAGGTGAGCAGTTCTTC | CASSLAEVHGAGEQFF
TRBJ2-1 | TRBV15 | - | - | TGTGCCACCCAGAGGGGGGGCCCGGGCAATGAGCAGTTCTTC | CATQRGGPGNEQFF
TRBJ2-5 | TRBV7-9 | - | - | TGTGCCAGCAGCTTAGCGGGGGGACAAGAGACCCAGTACTTC | CASSLAGGQETQYF
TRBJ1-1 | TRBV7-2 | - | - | TGTGCCAGCAGCAACCCGCATATCAGGGGCGGGAACACTGAAGCTTTCTTT | CASSNPHIRGGNTEAFF
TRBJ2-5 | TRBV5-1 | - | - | TGCGCCAGCAGTCCTGGACAGCAGAGACGGACCCAGTACTTC | CASSPGQQRRTQYF
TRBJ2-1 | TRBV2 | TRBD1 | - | TGTGCCAGCAGGGGGACAGGGGGCAATGAGCAGTTCTTC | CASRGTGGNEQFF
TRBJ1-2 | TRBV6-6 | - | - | TGTGCCAGCAGTTACGACAGTAGGCCTAACTATGGCTACACCTTC | CASSYDSRPNYGYTF
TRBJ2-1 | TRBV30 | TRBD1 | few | TGTGCCTGGAGTCGGGACAGGGGTTGGGATGAGCAGTTCTTC | CAWSRDRGWDEQFF
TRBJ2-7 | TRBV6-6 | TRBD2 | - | TGTGCCAGCAGACGACCGGGACTAGCGGGAGAAAGAGACTACGAGCAGTACTTC | CASRRPGLAGERDYEQYF
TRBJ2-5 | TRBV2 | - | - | TGTGCCAGCAGGTCTGATCTCACGGGCCAGTACTTC | CASRSDLTGQYF
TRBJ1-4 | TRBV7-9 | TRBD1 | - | TGTGCCAGCAGCTTAGGATTTACAGGGGGTCAAAATGAAAAACTGTTTTTT | CASSLGFTGGQNEKLFF